This TCR beta chain was sequenced for a study of early stage breast cancer tumors. TCRdb keeps only in-frame clones here, not all; method: immunoSEQ multiplex PCR. The sample holds about 58,000 clones, 70% to 80% seen once. The clonotype was recovered from a person younger than 45 with breast cancer. The specimen sequenced was blood.

Written as DNA, the CDR3 is TGTGCCAGCAGCTTAGGAGGGAGGAACACTGAAGCTTTCTTT. Amino acids: CASSLGGRNTEAFF. The chain carries TRBV11-3 and TRBJ1-1; D unresolved. Germline lookup yields CDR1 SGHNT and CDR2 YENEEA. The V gene lost 1 base and the J gene lost 1 base, with 7 bases spanning the gap. This CDR3 has 14 amino acids.